Described below is a single TCR beta chain sequence and its context. These data are taken from a study of blood T cell repertoires in COVID-19. Germline-derived CDR1 and CDR2 are SGHTA and FQGNSA. This CDR3 has 17 amino acids. V dropped 5 bases and J dropped 4; count of bases not matched to a gene: 14. Libraries were prepared by immunoSEQ multiplex PCR; TCRdb keeps only in-frame clonotypes and omits some of them. This table holds hundreds of thousands of clones, roughly 90% found once. The chain combines TRBV7-2 with TRBJ2-1; 7 nucleotides match TRBD2. Specimen: PBMCs or T cells enriched from blood (not recorded which). This sequence originates from a woman between 18 and 29 years old with acute COVID-19. CDR3 sequence reads: CASSLRTSVGSYNEQFF. CDR3 nucleotides: TGTGCCAGCAGCCTACGAACTAGCGTCGGTTCTTACAATGAGCAGTTCTTC. Complete variable domain (other parts from reference TRBV7-2 and TRBJ2-1): GAGVSQSPSNKVTEKGKDVELRCDPISGHTALYWYRQSLGQGLEFLIYFQGNSAPDKSGLPSDRFSAERTGGSVSTLTIQRTQQEDSAVYLCASSLRTSVGSYNEQFFGPGTRLTVL.